This TCR beta chain was profiled in a study of beta chain features in type 1 diabetes. Study-wide points: Insertion counts at VDJ junctions were lower in type 1 diabetes patients, who also showed more deletions there.

This clone was found a few times. Its target is not known. Germline V gene data show CDR1 as SGHRS and CDR2 as YFSETQ. V lost 3 bases, J lost 6 bases, and 10 bases stayed unmatched. CDR3 size: 17 residues. Expressed TCRB transcripts got sequenced, as all isolated RNA was reverse transcribed. Method: immunoSEQ multiplex PCR; TCRdb's copy keeps in-frame clones and lacks some. The sample carries about 350,000 clones, roughly a fifth recorded once. Sequenced material: naive CD4+ T cells from blood. The chain employs TRBV5-1 and TRBJ1-6; 9 bases are a match to TRBD1. The TCR sequence derives from a woman in her late teens or twenties in good health. The CDR3 coding sequence is TGCGCCAGCAGCTATGGGACAGGGCGCGGTGGTAATTCACCCCTCCACTTT. Amino acids: CASSYGTGRGGNSPLHF.